A selection of T cell receptor beta chains follows, all from one sample in a study of blood T cells in healthy people across ages. TCRdb re-analysed the 5' RACE reads in MiXCR, keeping a single row per CDR3 protein. The sample lists hundreds of thousands of distinct CDR3 sequences, roughly 58% occurring once. The source material was blood. The source is a man aged 60-69 years in good health. CDR3s include the opening cysteine and the closing phenylalanine or tryptophan. A D gene is named only where the DNA matches it firmly. Part of the rows lack a size; the others show once, few, many or a class for expanded clones.

J gene	V gene	D gene	clone size	CDR3 DNA	CDR3 protein
TRBJ2-3	TRBV7-9	.	.	TGTGCCAGCAGCCCCCGGAGTTTGGGCACAGATACGCGGTATTTT	CASSPRSLGTDTRYF
TRBJ2-7	TRBV4-2	.	.	TGTGCCAGCAGCCCCGGGTTTGAATACGAGCAGTACTTC	CASSPGFEYEQYF
TRBJ2-1	TRBV10-2	.	.	TGCGCCAGCAGTCGACAGAGTTTAACCTACAATGAGCAGTTCTTC	CASSRQSLTYNEQFF
TRBJ2-3	TRBV12-3/TRBV12-4	.	few	TGTGCCAGCAGTGTTGGGGGGACCGGAGATATGCAATATTTT	CASSVGGTGDMQYF
TRBJ1-1	TRBV28	.	.	TGTGCCACCAATTCCCGGGACCCGGGGACTTACTTAGGAGCTTTCTTT	CATNSRDPGTYLGAFF
TRBJ2-5	TRBV20-1	TRBD2	.	TGCAGTGCGTTCCCCGGGACTAGCGTTAGGAAGACCCAGTACTTC	CSAFPGTSVRKTQYF
TRBJ2-1	TRBV20-1	TRBD2	.	TGCAGTGCTACGTCGAAGCGGGGTTCCTACAATGAGCAGTTCTTC	CSATSKRGSYNEQFF
TRBJ2-6	TRBV28	.	few	TGTGCCAGCAGTCACTACCGCTCTGGGGCCAACGTCCTGACTTTC	CASSHYRSGANVLTF
TRBJ2-2	TRBV12-3/TRBV12-4	.	.	TGTGCCAGCAGTTTTTCGGACCGGGGAGAGACCGGGGAGCTGTTTTTT	CASSFSDRGETGELFF
TRBJ1-1	TRBV7-2	.	.	TGTGCCAGCAGCTTAGTCTGGGTGGTGAACACTGAAGCTTTCTTT	CASSLVWVVNTEAFF
TRBJ2-5	TRBV29-1	TRBD1	few	TGCAGCGTTCTAAGACAGGGGAGGGAGACCCAGTACTTC	CSVLRQGRETQYF
TRBJ2-5	TRBV24-1	TRBD1	.	TGTGCCACCAGACGGACAGGGGGAGAAGAGACCCAGTACTTC	CATRRTGGEETQYF
TRBJ2-5	TRBV10-3	.	.	TGTGCCATCGGGGCCCAAGAGACCCAGTACTTC	CAIGAQETQYF
TRBJ2-7	TRBV12-3/TRBV12-4	.	.	TGTGCCAGCAGTCCCCGGTCTTCAAGCTCCTACGAGCAGTACTTC	CASSPRSSSSYEQYF
TRBJ1-5	TRBV5-5	.	.	TGTGCCAGCAGCCAACAGGGAACCCCCAATCAGCCCCAGCATTTT	CASSQQGTPNQPQHF
TRBJ2-7	TRBV29-1	TRBD1	few	TGCAGCGTTTCCGGGACAGGGGCCTACGAGCAGTACTTC	CSVSGTGAYEQYF
TRBJ2-1	TRBV2	.	.	TGTGCCAGCAGAGAGGGGATGAATGAGCAGTTCTTC	CASREGMNEQFF
TRBJ2-1	TRBV20-1	.	once	TGCAGTGCTAGTCAGGGGCGTTGGCAGTTCTTC	CSASQGRWQFF
TRBJ2-3	TRBV28	TRBD1	.	TGTGCCAGCAGTCAGGACAGGGGAGGATCAGATACGCAGTATTTT	CASSQDRGGSDTQYF
TRBJ2-5	TRBV28	TRBD1	few	TGTGCCAGCAGTAAGGGACAGGCCCAAGAGACCCAGTACTTC	CASSKGQAQETQYF
TRBJ1-2	TRBV3-1	.	once	TGTGCCAGCAGCCAAGTTACAGGGCCCCACTATGGCTACACCTTC	CASSQVTGPHYGYTF
TRBJ2-5	TRBV20-1	.	.	TGCAGTGCTAGGGTATACCTAGTGGGGGAGACCCAGTACTTC	CSARVYLVGETQYF
TRBJ1-5	TRBV6-6	.	.	TGTACCAGCAGTCTCGGGACCGATCAGCCCCAGCATTTT	CTSSLGTDQPQHF
TRBJ1-4	TRBV20-1	.	.	TGCAGTGCTAGACGGGGGCCAGCCTCCGGGCTGTTTTTT	CSARRGPASGLFF
TRBJ2-5	TRBV20-1	.	few	TGCAGTGCTAGTCAGGGACGTATCCAAGAGACCCAGTACTTC	CSASQGRIQETQYF
TRBJ1-2	TRBV2	.	.	TGTGCCAGCAGCGGAGGACGTCCCTATGGCTACACCTTC	CASSGGRPYGYTF
TRBJ2-1	TRBV25-1	.	few	TGTGCCAGCAGTGGCGACGGGGGGCGCTACAATGAGCAGTTCTTC	CASSGDGGRYNEQFF
TRBJ2-7	TRBV20-1	.	.	TGCAGTGCTAGAGGGGGGCGGAGCTCCTACGAGCAGTACTTC	CSARGGRSSYEQYF
TRBJ2-7	TRBV6-5	TRBD1	.	TGTGCCAGCAGTTGCCGGACAGGGTGCTACGAGCAGTACTTC	CASSCRTGCYEQYF
TRBJ2-6	TRBV2	.	.	TGTGCCAGCAGCCTTTCTGGGCGCTCTGGGGCCAACGTCCTGACTTTC	CASSLSGRSGANVLTF
TRBJ2-1	TRBV2	.	few	TGTGCCAGCAAGAGGGGGACGTACAATGAGCAGTTCTTC	CASKRGTYNEQFF
TRBJ2-1	TRBV4-3	TRBD1	many	TGCGCCAGCAGCCAAGGTTCGACAGGGATCTACAATGAGCAGTTCTTC	CASSQGSTGIYNEQFF
TRBJ2-1	TRBV5-1	.	few	TGCGCCAGCAGCCCAGGACGACTAGACAATGAGCAGTTCTTC	CASSPGRLDNEQFF
TRBJ2-5	TRBV4-1	.	.	TGCGCCGGCAGCCAAACCCGCCCAAGGGGTGAGCAGTACTTC	CAGSQTRPRGEQYF
TRBJ2-5	TRBV5-1	.	.	TGCGCCAGCAGCCCCGACCAGACCCAAGAGACCCAGTACTTC	CASSPDQTQETQYF
TRBJ1-1	TRBV25-1	.	.	TGTGCCAGCAGTGCCCAGGTGGGTCGCACTGAAGCTTTCTTT	CASSAQVGRTEAFF
TRBJ2-7	TRBV12-3/TRBV12-4	.	.	TGTGCCAGCAGTTTTGGCACTCCGGTTTCCTACGAGCAGTACTTC	CASSFGTPVSYEQYF
TRBJ2-5	TRBV7-6	TRBD2	once	TGTGCCAGCAGCTCCGGACTAGCGGGGACACGGGTGGCCCAGTACTTC	CASSSGLAGTRVAQYF
TRBJ2-5	TRBV4-1	.	few	TGCGCCAGCAGCCCTACTCTCCCGGGGAGGTCGGAGACCCAGTACTTC	CASSPTLPGRSETQYF
TRBJ2-3	TRBV15	.	.	TGTGCCACCAGCAGAGATTCGGTCACAGATACGCAGTATTTT	CATSRDSVTDTQYF
TRBJ2-6	TRBV5-6	.	.	TGTGCCAGCAGCTTATTTCCATCAGGGTCTGGGGCCAACGTCCTGACTTTC	CASSLFPSGSGANVLTF
TRBJ1-2	TRBV2	TRBD1	.	TGTGCCAGCAATGGCAGGACAGGGCTCTATGGCTACACCTTC	CASNGRTGLYGYTF
TRBJ2-5	TRBV5-1	.	few	TGCGCCAGCAGCTTGGAGGCCAGGGAAGAGACCCAGTACTTC	CASSLEAREETQYF
TRBJ2-7	TRBV20-1	.	.	TGCAGTGCTAGATGGGGCGAATCGCCGTCCTACGAGCAGTACTTC	CSARWGESPSYEQYF
TRBJ2-1	TRBV7-6	.	.	TGTGCCAGCAGCAGAGAGGGGGGCGGCTACAATGAGCAGTTCTTC	CASSREGGGYNEQFF
TRBJ2-1	TRBV20-1	TRBD1	.	TGCAGTGCTCCTGGACAGGGGGTGGGCTACAATGAGCAGTTCTTC	CSAPGQGVGYNEQFF
TRBJ2-1	TRBV13	.	.	TGTGCCAGCAGCTTAGGATTGAAAACAGTATACTACAATGAGCAGTTCTTC	CASSLGLKTVYYNEQFF
TRBJ2-7	TRBV9	.	.	TGTGCCAGCAGCGTAGACCACTACGAGCAGTACTTC	CASSVDHYEQYF
TRBJ1-2	TRBV5-1	TRBD1	.	TGCGCCAGCAGCTTGACGGCGGACAGGGGGCCCTATGGCTACACCTTC	CASSLTADRGPYGYTF
TRBJ2-1	TRBV29-1	TRBD2	.	TGCAGCGTTGGGGGGGGGATGCGCCAGTTCTTC	CSVGGGMRQFF
TRBJ1-4	TRBV20-1	.	.	TGCAGTGCTAGAGATTTCGGCAGTAATGAAAAACTGTTTTTT	CSARDFGSNEKLFF
TRBJ1-4	TRBV20-1	.	.	TGCAGTGCTAGAGAACTTAATGAAAAACTGTTTTTT	CSARELNEKLFF
TRBJ2-1	TRBV4-2	TRBD2	.	TGTGCCAGCAGCCGTACTAGCGGGGGGCACGGTGAGCAGTTCTTC	CASSRTSGGHGEQFF
TRBJ2-5	TRBV2	TRBD2	.	TGTGCCAGCAGTCCCATTAGACTAGCGGGGGGACAAGAGACCCAGTACTTT	CASSPIRLAGGQETQYF